This TCR beta chain was identified in a study of cytomegalovirus exposure and HLA in healthy donors. For this clone: No antigen is known for it.

Study-wide points: Analysis was carried out at a later point, and it linked a missense DCLRE1C variant to TCR beta V- and J-gene trimming. The study put 150 or so TCR beta chains on its list as cytomegalovirus-associated. Some V segments, TRBV6-2 and TRBV6-3 among them, were indistinguishable and were therefore excluded.

Vbeta (60) and Jbeta (13) primers were used in the PCR. Sequencing was performed with immunoSEQ multiplex PCR; in TCRdb, only in-frame clones are kept and a portion is missing. Here the sample spans about 160,000 clones, 70% to 80% being singletons. The length of the CDR3 is 15 residues. In germline, CDR1 is LNHDA, CDR2 SQIVND (reference sequence). Trimming at V came to 3 bases and at J to 7 bases, leaving 4 bases not matched to a gene. The rearrangement uses TRBV19 and TRBJ2-1; 12 bases are a match to TRBD2. The source is a human donor in good health. Sequenced input: PBMCs. CDR3: CASSILTSGSNEQFF. The CDR3 region has the DNA TGTGCCAGTAGTATCTTGACTAGCGGGAGTAATGAGCAGTTCTTC.